The entry below gives a single T cell receptor (beta chain) sequence along with its context. Its specificity is not known. Clones were sequenced by immunoSEQ multiplex PCR, and TCRdb holds only the in-frame ones, with some missing. The sample contains about 180,000 clones, roughly nine tenths of which appear only once. This entry comes from a study of Ad26.COV2.S vaccination and SARS-CoV-2 variants. Notes on the study in general: With respect to non-spike TCR breadth, vaccine and placebo recipients were similar. Measurements of TCR breadth and depth may have given underestimates of the total T cell responses.

Germline CDR1 and CDR2: MDHEN and SYDVKM. The CDR3 loop spans 16 amino acids. Trimming took 6 bases from V and 2 from J; bases not matched to a gene: 6. The source is a human donor who had recovered from COVID-19. The chain uses TRBV28 and TRBJ2-3; 12 bases are shared with TRBD2. Sequenced material: peripheral blood, taken after recovery from COVID-19. The CDR3 loop reads CASSKTSGGLTDTQYF. The CDR3 coding sequence is TGTGCCAGCAGCAAGACTAGCGGGGGACTCACAGATACGCAGTATTTT.